A single sample gave rise to the 5 T cell receptor beta chains below, sequenced in a study of cytomegalovirus exposure and HLA in healthy donors. PCR amplification relied on 60 Vbeta primers (plus 13 Jbeta primers). Profiling relied on immunoSEQ multiplex PCR, and the TCRdb table lists in-frame clones only, not all of them. This sample yields around 110,000 clones, of which 70% to 80% are seen a single time; about 1.6% belongs to the top ten. What was sequenced was PBMCs. Receptors originate from a woman aged 18 to 35 in good health and CMV-seronegative.

This chain links TRBV10-3 with TRBJ1-4, with D unresolved. The V gene lost 2 bases and the J gene lost 0 bases, with 7 bases spanning the gap. Germline-derived CDR1 and CDR2 are ENHRY and SYGVKD. The CDR3 length is 15 residues. CDR3 bases: TGTGCCATCAGTGAGGGAAGCGCAACTAATGAAAAACTGTTTTTT. Its translation is CAISEGSATNEKLFF.

The chain joins TRBV2 to TRBJ2-3; D not certain. V was pared by 6 bases and J by 8 bases, with 9 bases between. Germline values: CDR1 SNHLY, CDR2 FYNNEI. The CDR3 length is 11 residues. CDR3 coding DNA: TGTGCCAGCAGCCCACTTAGTACGCAGTATTTT. Its protein is CASSPLSTQYF.

The V and J genes are TRBV15 and TRBJ2-5; 10 bases match TRBD2. CDR1 LNHNV and CDR2 YYDKDF come from the germline V gene (reference sequence). The CDR3 spans 17 residues. V shed 1 base and J 5 bases; nucleotides not matched to a gene: 10. CDR3 nucleotides: TGTGCCACCAGCAGAGGGCCTAGCGGGGGAAAAGGGGAGACCCAGTACTTC. It translates to CATSRGPSGGKGETQYF.

This clone was observed once. J is TRBJ1-1 and V is TRBV6-6, with D uncertain. V was pared by 4 bases and J by 0 bases, with 9 bases between. Germline V lookup: CDR1 MNHNY, CDR2 SVGAGI (reference sequence). This CDR3 is built from 14 residues. The CDR3 protein is CASSSIPLNTEAFF. The CDR3 DNA reads as TGTGCCAGCAGTTCCATCCCCCTGAACACTGAAGCTTTCTTT.

V usage is TRBV28 and J usage is TRBJ1-5; D is perhaps TRBD1 (5 bases). V shed 5 bases and J shed 3 bases, with 17 bases lying between them. CDR1 is MDHEN and CDR2 is SYDVKM in the germline V gene. The length of the CDR3 is 16 residues. In DNA form, the CDR3 reads TGTGCCAGCAGTCCCTCAGGGAGGTCAGCCAATCAGCCCCAGCATTTT. Amino acids: CASSPSGRSANQPQHF.